Below are 10 T cell receptor beta chains sequenced from a single sample in a study of cytomegalovirus exposure and HLA in healthy donors (dated by TCRdb to about 2017). Libraries came from the immunoSEQ multiplex PCR assay. TCRdb limited this immuneACCESS table to in-frame rearrangements with V and J called. A share of clones is missing; checked studies link under half to unresolved V genes, and the rest is unexplained. This sample comprises about 120,000 clones, more than 75% of them detected only once. About 2% of the sample is in the top ten clones. Sequenced sample: PBMCs. The receptor source for this set is a woman aged 25 to 39 in good health and CMV-seronegative.

The chain combines TRBV6-5 with TRBJ2-6; 8 positions agree with TRBD1. Losses at the gene ends were 6 bases for V and 3 bases for J; bases not matched to a gene: 4. The CDR3 has 15 residues. Germline V gives CDR1 MNHEY, CDR2 SVGAGI. CDR3 in amino acids: CASSRGLVGANVLTF. The CDR3 DNA sequence: TGTGCCAGCAGCAGGGGGCTGGTTGGGGCCAACGTCCTGACTTTC.

This clone is medium-sized (0.01 to 0.1%) within its sample. The rearrangement uses TRBV6-4 and TRBJ2-5, with D unresolved. Trimming left V 4 bases short and J 3 bases short, with 9 bases between. The germline CDR1 and CDR2 sequences are MRHNA and SNTAGT. This CDR3 spans 13 amino acids. This CDR3 reads CASSAAAEETQYF. For the CDR3, the DNA is TGTGCCAGCAGTGCGGCGGCAGAAGAGACCCAGTACTTC.

The chain carries TRBV4-3 and TRBJ2-1; 8 nucleotides agree with TRBD1. The CDR3 runs to 16 residues. Germline CDR1 is LGHNA and CDR2 is YSLEER. The trim removed 4 bases at V and 0 bases at J, leaving 5 bases unmatched. CDR3 DNA: TGCGCCAGCAGCCCCCAGGGGGCGGGCTCCTACAATGAGCAGTTCTTC. Translated, it gives CASSPQGAGSYNEQFF.

This chain links TRBV6-5 with TRBJ1-1; possibly TRBD1 for D (5 bases). Germline loops: CDR1 MNHEY, CDR2 SVGAGI. V was pared by 7 bases and J by 0 bases, with 15 bases between. There are 15 residues in the CDR3. The CDR3, as DNA: TGTGCCAGCACCTCGACAGCAAGTATGAACACTGAAGCTTTCTTT. Its protein is CASTSTASMNTEAFF.

The rearrangement links TRBV10-3 to TRBJ1-5; D is unresolved. The germline V and J ends were trimmed by 7 bases and 4 bases, with 17 bases remaining between them. The length of the CDR3 is 15 residues. CDR1 is ENHRY, CDR2 SYGVKD, per germline. Written as DNA, the CDR3 is TGTGCCATCAAAGGCGACGGGGAGAGGAATCAGCCCCAGCATTTT. Translating it yields CAIKGDGERNQPQHF.

The chain joins TRBV4-1 to TRBJ1-3; D gene ambiguous. V was pared by 0 bases and J by 0 bases, with 6 bases between. The CDR3 runs 15 residues. Germline values: CDR1 MGHRA, CDR2 YSYEKL. This CDR3 reads CASSQEWPSGNTIYF. The CDR3 region has the DNA TGCGCCAGCAGCCAAGAATGGCCCTCTGGAAACACCATATATTTT.

V and J are TRBV7-8 and TRBJ1-1; tentatively, D is TRBD1 (5 bases). The V and J ends lost 5 bases and 2 bases respectively, with 15 bases between them. Germline CDR1 is SGHVS and CDR2 is FQNEAQ. The CDR3 totals 15 residues. CDR3 loop: CASSDWAGYNTEAFF. The CDR3, as DNA: TGTGCCAGCAGCGACTGGGCAGGGTATAACACTGAAGCTTTCTTT.

The rearrangement uses TRBV4-3 and TRBJ1-2; D may be TRBD1 (5 bases). Germline CDR1 and CDR2: LGHNA and YSLEER. The ends were cut back, 0 bases at V and 10 bases at J, with 18 bases in the middle. This CDR3 comprises 15 residues. CDR3 sequence: CASSQDRGSWGDYTF. The CDR3 region has the DNA TGCGCCAGCAGCCAAGATAGGGGTTCTTGGGGTGACTACACCTTC.

The chain joins TRBV27 to TRBJ1-2; tentatively, D is TRBD1 (6 bases). Trimming pared 6 bases from V and 6 bases from J, leaving 14 bases between. Germline V gives CDR1 MNHEY, CDR2 SMNVEV (reference sequence). This CDR3 has 13 amino acids. The CDR3 region is CASREGGADGYTF. For the CDR3, the DNA is TGTGCCAGCAGGGAAGGGGGGGCGGATGGCTACACCTTC.

V and J are TRBV27 and TRBJ1-6; the D gene is possibly TRBD1 (6 bases). The V gene lost 5 bases and the J gene lost 4 bases, with 12 bases spanning the gap. The CDR3 runs 15 residues. The germline CDR1 and CDR2 sequences are MNHEY and SMNVEV (reference sequence). The CDR3 spells CASSTQGPYNSPLHF. CDR3 DNA sequence: TGTGCCAGCAGTACCCAGGGGCCTTATAATTCACCCCTCCACTTT.